These 16 T cell receptor beta chains originate from one sample sequenced in a study of cytomegalovirus exposure and HLA in healthy donors (dated by TCRdb to about 2017). The library was obtained by the immunoSEQ multiplex PCR assay. For the multiplex PCR, a mixture combining 60 forward primers for TCR Vbeta segments and 13 reverse primers for TCR Jbeta segments was used. TCRdb provides this immuneACCESS table in a form limited to in-frame rearrangements. Some clones are lacking; in checked studies, under half of them reflect an unresolved V gene, and why the rest are absent is not known. The sample includes roughly 190,000 clones, with roughly three quarters observed a single time. The ten largest make up around 1.6% of the sample. Sequencing was performed on PBMCs. The receptor set was obtained from a woman younger than 35 in good health and CMV-seronegative.

The rearrangement uses TRBV28 and TRBJ1-1; possible D gene TRBD1, 5 bases. CDR1 MDHEN and CDR2 SYDVKM come from the germline V gene. Trimming took off 6 bases at V and 4 bases at J, with 15 bases between the two ends. The CDR3 has 14 amino acids. In DNA form, the CDR3 reads TGTGCCAGCAGGGAGCACCTCCAGGGCACTGAAGCTTTCTTT. This gives the protein CASREHLQGTEAFF.

In its sample, this clone was seen a few times. The rearrangement uses TRBV5-6 and TRBJ1-1; D is unclear. V was cut by 1 base and J by 0 bases, with 4 bases left in between. Germline V gene data show CDR1 as SGHDT and CDR2 as YYEEEE. This CDR3 contains 13 residues. The CDR3 bases are TGTGCCAGCAGCTTGCCGGTGAACACTGAAGCTTTCTTT. It translates to CASSLPVNTEAFF.

In nucleotides, the CDR3 is TGCGCCAGCAGCTACGCAGGCACCCCGTCACCCCTCCACTTT. Amino acid sequence: CASSYAGTPSPLHF. V and J are TRBV4-1 and TRBJ1-6; D uncertain. V was trimmed by 5 bases and J by 10 bases, leaving 15 bases between them. The germline CDR1 and CDR2 sequences are MGHRA and YSYEKL. The CDR3 has 14 amino acids.

The chain recombines TRBV6-5 with TRBJ1-1; D remains ambiguous. This CDR3 contains 13 residues. Trimming stripped 6 bases from V and 10 bases from J, with 18 bases between. The germline V gene encodes CDR1 MNHEY and CDR2 SVGAGI. The CDR3 is CASRPVSTSAAFF. CDR3 coding DNA: TGTGCCAGCAGACCCGTTTCGACATCAGCAGCTTTCTTT.

The chain uses TRBV29-1 and TRBJ2-3, with TRBD1 matching 7 bases. The CDR3 consists of 15 residues. In germline, CDR1 is SQVTM, CDR2 ANQGSEA. V lost 1 base and J lost 0; bases outside the gene matches: 4. The CDR3: CSVEGTGPSTDTQYF. The CDR3 nucleotides are TGCAGCGTTGAAGGGACAGGTCCAAGCACAGATACGCAGTATTTT.

V usage is TRBV6-1 and J usage is TRBJ2-2, with a tentative D call TRBD2 (5 bases). The CDR3 has 16 amino acids. V shed 1 base and J shed 6 bases, with 15 bases lying between them. Germline assignment: CDR1 MNHNS and CDR2 SASEGT. DNA of the CDR3: TGTGCCAGCAGTGAAGACCGGGCAGGAGGAGCCGGGGAGCTGTTTTTT. It is translated as CASSEDRAGGAGELFF.

V is TRBV6-6 and J is TRBJ1-6; 7 nucleotides line up with TRBD1. The V gene end was trimmed by 2 bases and the J gene end by 9 bases; junction bases not matched to a gene: 10. The CDR3 is 16 residues long. The germline V gene encodes CDR1 MNHNY and CDR2 SVGAGI (reference sequence). The CDR3 protein is CASSYPPGQVSSPLHF. CDR3 nucleotides: TGTGCCAGCAGTTACCCGCCAGGACAGGTGTCTTCACCCCTCCACTTT.

This clone turned up a few times. This chain connects TRBV10-3 to TRBJ2-2, with D possibly TRBD1 on 5 matching bases. Germline assignment: CDR1 ENHRY and CDR2 SYGVKD. Trimming left V 6 bases short and J 0 bases short, with 8 bases between. This CDR3 contains 14 residues. The CDR3 is CAISRQTNTGELFF. Written as DNA, the CDR3 is TGTGCCATCAGCAGACAGACGAACACCGGGGAGCTGTTTTTT.

About this clone itself: The sample contains more than one DNA sequence encoding this CDR3. CDR3 bases: TGTGCCAGCAGCTTGGGCCAGGACTACGAGCAGTACTTC. It translates to CASSLGQDYEQYF. The chain is built from TRBV7-8 and TRBJ2-7; D gene unclear. Looked up from germline, CDR1 is SGHVS and CDR2 is FQNEAQ. Trimming removed 3 bases at V and 3 bases at J, with 9 bases between. This CDR3 is built from 13 residues.

The chain uses TRBV5-8 and TRBJ1-2; D is unresolved. The CDR3 consists of 13 residues. In germline, CDR1 is SGHTS, CDR2 YDEGEE. Trimming took off 5 bases at V and 7 bases at J, with 15 bases between the two ends. This CDR3 is CASRLTGATGYTF. The CDR3 coding sequence is TGTGCCAGCAGATTGACGGGAGCTACTGGCTACACCTTC.

The chain couples TRBV30 to TRBJ2-7; D perhaps matches TRBD1 (6 bases). The V and J ends lost 1 base and 6 bases respectively, with 7 bases between them. CDR1 and CDR2 (germline): GTSNPN, SVGIG (reference sequence). CDR3 length equals 11 residues. This chain's CDR3 is CAWSGGREQYF. CDR3 bases: TGTGCCTGGAGTGGGGGGCGCGAGCAGTACTTC.

The chain carries TRBV19 and TRBJ2-3; D gene unclear. Germline CDR1 is LNHDA and CDR2 is SQIVND (reference sequence). This CDR3 region has 12 residues. The V end lost 9 bases, the J end lost 2 bases, and 9 bases lay between the germline ends. The CDR3 protein is CASSAATDTQYF. The CDR3 bases are TGTGCCAGCTCGGCGGCCACAGATACGCAGTATTTT.

This sequence joins TRBV6-4 and TRBJ1-1, with unresolved D. Per germline, CDR1 MRHNA and CDR2 SNTAGT. The CDR3 loop spans 13 amino acids. Between the trimmed V and J ends, which lost 3 bases and 0 bases, there was a span of 5 bases. DNA of the CDR3: TGTGCCAGCAGTGAGACTGTGAACACTGAAGCTTTCTTT. It encodes CASSETVNTEAFF.

The V call is TRBV28, the J call TRBJ2-7; 13 positions match TRBD2. Looked up from germline, CDR1 is MDHEN and CDR2 is SYDVKM. The CDR3 sequence is 15 residues long. The J segment lost 2 bases and the V segment lost 6 bases, leaving 4 bases of the junction unmatched. DNA of the CDR3: TGTGCCAGCAGCATGGGACTAGCGGGAACCTACGAGCAGTACTTC. It translates to CASSMGLAGTYEQYF.

The chain recombines TRBV6-6 with TRBJ2-1; TRBD2 aligns across 14 bases. Trimming cost V 8 bases and J 6 bases; bases outside gene matches: 9. This CDR3 is built from 16 residues. CDR1 and CDR2 from the germline V gene are MNHNY and SVGAGI (reference sequence). CDR3 sequence (DNA): TGTGCCAGCGGCAGGACTAGCGGGGGGCCCGGCAATGAGCAGTTCTTC. This codes for CASGRTSGGPGNEQFF.

CDR3 coding DNA: TGCGCCAGCAGCCGGACAGCAGGCACAGATACGCAGTATTTT. Its protein is CASSRTAGTDTQYF. The chain has TRBV10-2 and TRBJ2-3; possible D gene TRBD1, 6 bases. CDR1 and CDR2 from the germline V gene are WSHSY and SAAADI. Between the trimmed V and J ends, which lost 6 bases and 1 base, there was a span of 11 bases. The CDR3 length is 14 residues.